This is a list of T cell receptor beta chains from one sample in a study of T-cell memory formation after mild COVID-19. From the 5' RACE reads, TCRdb called clonotypes with MiXCR, one entry per CDR3 protein. Among a few hundred thousand distinct CDR3 sequences listed, around 17% were seen once. Input material: PBMCs or a T cell subset sorted from them (not recorded which). The source of these receptors is a man aged 18 to 29 who had mild COVID-19 (a few samples of this study predate the infection). Cell type and time point are not known. The CDR3 runs from the conserved cysteine through the conserved F or W. The order of the fields is CDR3 protein, CDR3 DNA, V gene, clone size, J gene, D gene. The D gene is left open where the match is weak. Clone size is stated in some rows and not others, as once, few, many or a class when expanded.

cdr3_aa: CASSLDGYLPEAFF
cdr3_nt: TGTGCCAGCAGCTTAGACGGGTACCTCCCTGAAGCTTTCTTT
v_call: TRBV7-9
clone_size: -
j_call: TRBJ1-1
d_call: -

cdr3_aa: CASSLERGTQYF
cdr3_nt: TGTGCCAGCAGCTTAGAGCGCGGTACGCAGTATTTT
v_call: TRBV11-2
clone_size: -
j_call: TRBJ2-3
d_call: -

cdr3_aa: CSAGEGPGQETQYF
cdr3_nt: TGCAGTGCGGGGGAGGGTCCAGGGCAAGAGACCCAGTACTTC
v_call: TRBV20-1
clone_size: few
j_call: TRBJ2-5
d_call: TRBD2

cdr3_aa: CASSPPSGTEYNEQFF
cdr3_nt: TGTGCCAGCAGCCCACCCTCCGGGACAGAATACAATGAGCAGTTCTTC
v_call: TRBV7-9
clone_size: few
j_call: TRBJ2-1
d_call: TRBD1

cdr3_aa: CATKTIWEGNTEAFF
cdr3_nt: TGTGCTACTAAAACAATATGGGAGGGAAACACTGAAGCTTTCTTT
v_call: TRBV12-3/TRBV12-4
clone_size: -
j_call: TRBJ1-1
d_call: -

cdr3_aa: CASSYSRGASYNEQFF
cdr3_nt: TGTGCCAGCAGTTACTCGAGGGGGGCTTCCTACAATGAGCAGTTCTTC
v_call: TRBV6-5
clone_size: many
j_call: TRBJ2-1
d_call: -

cdr3_aa: CSVGDTPQPQHF
cdr3_nt: TGCAGCGTTGGGGACACCCCTCAGCCCCAGCATTTT
v_call: TRBV29-1
clone_size: -
j_call: TRBJ1-5
d_call: -

cdr3_aa: CASSPQRGGKETQYF
cdr3_nt: TGTGCCAGCAGCCCCCAGCGGGGGGGCAAAGAGACCCAGTACTTC
v_call: TRBV7-2
clone_size: -
j_call: TRBJ2-5
d_call: TRBD2

cdr3_aa: CASSLLAGGYTF
cdr3_nt: TGTGCCAGCAGCTTACTCGCGGGGGGCTACACCTTC
v_call: TRBV7-9
clone_size: few
j_call: TRBJ1-2
d_call: -

cdr3_aa: CASSSPFSGGAVDTQYF
cdr3_nt: TGTGCCAGCAGTTCTCCGTTTAGCGGGGGGGCCGTAGATACGCAGTATTTT
v_call: TRBV12-3/TRBV12-4
clone_size: -
j_call: TRBJ2-3
d_call: TRBD2

cdr3_aa: CASSAYSGTGGEQYF
cdr3_nt: TGTGCCAGCAGCGCGTATTCCGGGACAGGGGGCGAGCAGTACTTC
v_call: TRBV9
clone_size: few
j_call: TRBJ2-7
d_call: TRBD1

cdr3_aa: CASSPSAGLAGDNEQFF
cdr3_nt: TGCGCCAGCAGTCCATCGGCTGGACTAGCGGGCGACAATGAGCAGTTCTTC
v_call: TRBV5-1
clone_size: -
j_call: TRBJ2-1
d_call: TRBD2

cdr3_aa: CASRRTGAETQYF
cdr3_nt: TGTGCCAGCAGGCGAACAGGGGCCGAGACCCAGTACTTC
v_call: TRBV11-2
clone_size: -
j_call: TRBJ2-5
d_call: TRBD1

cdr3_aa: CATSDLRAGGSGYTF
cdr3_nt: TGTGCCACCAGTGATTTAAGGGCCGGAGGAAGTGGCTACACCTTC
v_call: TRBV24-1
clone_size: few
j_call: TRBJ1-2
d_call: -

cdr3_aa: CASSDGTSPLQETQYF
cdr3_nt: TGTGCCAGCAGCGATGGGACTAGCCCCCTCCAAGAGACCCAGTACTTC
v_call: TRBV9
clone_size: -
j_call: TRBJ2-5
d_call: TRBD2

cdr3_aa: CASSYSESGGYTF
cdr3_nt: TGTGCCAGCAGTTACTCAGAGTCAGGAGGCTACACCTTC
v_call: TRBV6-5
clone_size: few
j_call: TRBJ1-2
d_call: -

cdr3_aa: CASRGGPQTEAFF
cdr3_nt: TGCGCCAGCAGGGGTGGGCCTCAGACTGAAGCTTTCTTT
v_call: TRBV10-2
clone_size: few
j_call: TRBJ1-1
d_call: -

cdr3_aa: CASSWTGGRTDTQYF
cdr3_nt: TGTGCCAGCAGTTGGACGGGGGGGCGGACAGATACGCAGTATTTT
v_call: TRBV7-6
clone_size: few
j_call: TRBJ2-3
d_call: TRBD2

cdr3_aa: CASSADRSYEQYF
cdr3_nt: TGCGCCAGCAGCGCCGACAGGTCCTACGAGCAGTACTTC
v_call: TRBV4-3
clone_size: -
j_call: TRBJ2-7
d_call: -

cdr3_aa: CASSSVAGGELFF
cdr3_nt: TGTGCCAGCAGCTCCGTGGCCGGCGGGGAGCTGTTTTTT
v_call: TRBV7-9
clone_size: few
j_call: TRBJ2-2
d_call: -

cdr3_aa: CASSPNQGAAETQYF
cdr3_nt: TGTGCCAGCAGTCCTAACCAGGGGGCCGCTGAGACCCAGTACTTC
v_call: TRBV7-2
clone_size: few
j_call: TRBJ2-5
d_call: TRBD1

cdr3_aa: CASSLGSVQYF
cdr3_nt: TGTGCCAGCAGTTTAGGTTCCGTTCAGTACTTC
v_call: TRBV12-3/TRBV12-4
clone_size: few
j_call: TRBJ2-4
d_call: -

cdr3_aa: CASSSVGGATNEKLFF
cdr3_nt: TGTGCCAGCAGCTCAGTGGGGGGAGCAACTAATGAAAAACTGTTTTTT
v_call: TRBV7-9
clone_size: few
j_call: TRBJ1-4
d_call: -

cdr3_aa: CASSVAPSTNEKLFF
cdr3_nt: TGTGCCAGCAGCGTAGCACCATCAACTAATGAAAAACTGTTTTTT
v_call: TRBV9
clone_size: few
j_call: TRBJ1-4
d_call: -

cdr3_aa: CASSRGAGPLTEAFF
cdr3_nt: TGTGCCAGCAGCCGTGGGGCAGGGCCGCTGACTGAAGCTTTCTTT
v_call: TRBV5-4
clone_size: -
j_call: TRBJ1-1
d_call: -

cdr3_aa: CASTYGRGDTDTQYF
cdr3_nt: TGTGCCAGCACTTACGGGCGGGGAGACACAGATACGCAGTATTTT
v_call: TRBV6-5
clone_size: few
j_call: TRBJ2-3
d_call: -

cdr3_aa: CSGGFPSYNEQFF
cdr3_nt: TGCAGCGGGGGATTCCCCTCCTACAATGAGCAGTTCTTC
v_call: TRBV29-1
clone_size: -
j_call: TRBJ2-1
d_call: -

cdr3_aa: CASSGREGQFF
cdr3_nt: TGTGCCAGCAGTGGCCGGGAAGGGCAGTTCTTC
v_call: TRBV28
clone_size: few
j_call: TRBJ2-1
d_call: -

cdr3_aa: CASRDRRSYEQYF
cdr3_nt: TGTGCTAGTCGGGACAGGCGGTCCTACGAGCAGTACTTC
v_call: TRBV12-5
clone_size: -
j_call: TRBJ2-7
d_call: TRBD1

cdr3_aa: CASSFLVAGGRSNEQFF
cdr3_nt: TGTGCCAGCAGCTTTCTTGTAGCGGGGGGCCGCTCAAATGAGCAGTTCTTC
v_call: TRBV7-2
clone_size: many
j_call: TRBJ2-1
d_call: TRBD2

cdr3_aa: CASSLGGLAVFKETQYF
cdr3_nt: TGTGCCAGCAGCCTAGGGGGACTAGCGGTTTTTAAGGAGACCCAGTACTTC
v_call: TRBV11-2
clone_size: few
j_call: TRBJ2-5
d_call: TRBD2

cdr3_aa: CASSLGSPGELFF
cdr3_nt: TGTGCCAGCAGCTTAGGGTCGCCCGGGGAGCTGTTTTTT
v_call: TRBV11-3
clone_size: -
j_call: TRBJ2-2
d_call: -

cdr3_aa: CASRTSGGTYNEQFF
cdr3_nt: TGCGCCAGCAGGACTAGCGGGGGCACCTACAATGAGCAGTTCTTC
v_call: TRBV5-1
clone_size: -
j_call: TRBJ2-1
d_call: TRBD2

cdr3_aa: CSASGRGPSYNEQFF
cdr3_nt: TGCAGTGCCTCGGGGCGGGGGCCGTCCTACAATGAGCAGTTCTTC
v_call: TRBV20-1
clone_size: few
j_call: TRBJ2-1
d_call: -

cdr3_aa: CASRGEDNRNSPLHF
cdr3_nt: TGTGCCAGCAGGGGTGAGGACAACCGGAATTCACCCCTCCACTTT
v_call: TRBV28
clone_size: -
j_call: TRBJ1-6
d_call: -

cdr3_aa: CASSEAIGQQETQYF
cdr3_nt: TGTGCCAGCAGTGAAGCAATCGGGCAGCAAGAGACCCAGTACTTC
v_call: TRBV6-1
clone_size: -
j_call: TRBJ2-5
d_call: -

cdr3_aa: CASSYSKGGKLFF
cdr3_nt: TGTGCCAGCAGTTACTCGAAGGGGGGAAAACTGTTTTTT
v_call: TRBV6-5
clone_size: few
j_call: TRBJ1-4
d_call: -

cdr3_aa: CASSPQGPNQPQHF
cdr3_nt: TGTGCCAGCAGTCCACAGGGCCCCAATCAGCCCCAGCATTTT
v_call: TRBV27
clone_size: many
j_call: TRBJ1-5
d_call: -

cdr3_aa: CASSPATGVFTDTQYF
cdr3_nt: TGCGCCAGCAGCCCGGCGACAGGGGTATTCACAGATACGCAGTATTTT
v_call: TRBV4-1
clone_size: few
j_call: TRBJ2-3
d_call: TRBD1

cdr3_aa: CASRREWNTEAFF
cdr3_nt: TGTGCCAGCAGGAGGGAATGGAACACTGAAGCTTTCTTT
v_call: TRBV6-5
clone_size: few
j_call: TRBJ1-1
d_call: -

cdr3_aa: CASSWLAGAETQYF
cdr3_nt: TGTGCCAGCAGTTGGCTAGCGGGGGCTGAGACCCAGTACTTC
v_call: TRBV27
clone_size: -
j_call: TRBJ2-5
d_call: TRBD2

cdr3_aa: CASSVALAGAYNEQFF
cdr3_nt: TGTGCCAGCAGCGTAGCACTAGCGGGCGCCTACAATGAGCAGTTCTTC
v_call: TRBV7-9
clone_size: -
j_call: TRBJ2-1
d_call: TRBD2

cdr3_aa: CASSPRGQGADEQYF
cdr3_nt: TGTGCCAGCAGCCCCAGGGGACAGGGGGCAGACGAGCAGTACTTC
v_call: TRBV6-5
clone_size: once
j_call: TRBJ2-7
d_call: TRBD1

cdr3_aa: CASSDSWKQFF
cdr3_nt: TGTGCCAGCAGCGATTCGTGGAAGCAGTTCTTC
v_call: TRBV9
clone_size: few
j_call: TRBJ2-1
d_call: -

cdr3_aa: CASSLVRAGGFYNEQFF
cdr3_nt: TGTGCCAGCAGCTTGGTTCGGGCCGGCGGATTCTACAATGAGCAGTTCTTC
v_call: TRBV7-9
clone_size: many
j_call: TRBJ2-1
d_call: -

cdr3_aa: CASSANEQFF
cdr3_nt: TGTGCCAGCAGTGCCAATGAGCAGTTCTTC
v_call: TRBV2
clone_size: -
j_call: TRBJ2-1
d_call: -

cdr3_aa: CASSVGELSAAETQYF
cdr3_nt: TGTGCCAGCAGCGTGGGTGAGCTCTCAGCGGCGGAGACCCAGTACTTC
v_call: TRBV9
clone_size: few
j_call: TRBJ2-5
d_call: -

cdr3_aa: CASSGDRGNTIYF
cdr3_nt: TGTGCCAGCAGCGGGGACAGGGGAAACACCATATATTTT
v_call: TRBV5-5
clone_size: few
j_call: TRBJ1-3
d_call: TRBD1

cdr3_aa: CASSIDRGNSPLHF
cdr3_nt: TGCGCCAGCAGCATAGACAGGGGAAATTCACCCCTCCACTTT
v_call: TRBV5-1
clone_size: many
j_call: TRBJ1-6
d_call: TRBD1

cdr3_aa: CASSRAGTTYEQYF
cdr3_nt: TGCGCCAGCAGCCGCGCCGGGACAACCTACGAGCAGTACTTC
v_call: TRBV5-1
clone_size: few
j_call: TRBJ2-7
d_call: -

cdr3_aa: CASSLLRDRRYNEQFF
cdr3_nt: TGTGCCAGCAGTCTGCTCCGGGACAGGCGTTACAATGAGCAGTTCTTC
v_call: TRBV7-2
clone_size: -
j_call: TRBJ2-1
d_call: TRBD1

cdr3_aa: CASSLEAGARTFF
cdr3_nt: TGCGCCAGCAGCTTGGAGGCTGGGGCTAGGACGTTCTTC
v_call: TRBV5-1
clone_size: many
j_call: TRBJ2-1
d_call: -

cdr3_aa: CASSWGGGRRATQYF
cdr3_nt: TGTGCCAGCAGCTGGGGCGGGGGGCGGCGTGCTACGCAGTATTTT
v_call: TRBV7-2
clone_size: few
j_call: TRBJ2-3
d_call: TRBD2

cdr3_aa: CASSERSRATDTQYF
cdr3_nt: TGCGCCAGCAGTGAACGGTCTCGAGCCACAGATACGCAGTATTTT
v_call: TRBV10-2
clone_size: -
j_call: TRBJ2-3
d_call: -

cdr3_aa: CASSLVRVNTEAFF
cdr3_nt: TGCGCCAGCAGCTTGGTACGGGTGAACACTGAAGCTTTCTTT
v_call: TRBV5-1
clone_size: -
j_call: TRBJ1-1
d_call: -

cdr3_aa: CASIAGNTQYF
cdr3_nt: TGTGCCAGCATTGCAGGGAATACGCAGTATTTT
v_call: TRBV6-5
clone_size: few
j_call: TRBJ2-3
d_call: -

cdr3_aa: CASSVGDRRTQYF
cdr3_nt: TGTGCCAGCAGTGTAGGGGACAGGAGGACCCAGTACTTC
v_call: TRBV2
clone_size: -
j_call: TRBJ2-5
d_call: TRBD1

cdr3_aa: CASSQGWVRAQETQYF
cdr3_nt: TGCGCCAGCAGCCAAGGATGGGTCAGGGCCCAAGAGACCCAGTACTTC
v_call: TRBV4-1
clone_size: few
j_call: TRBJ2-5
d_call: -

cdr3_aa: CASSLVGSGGTDEQFF
cdr3_nt: TGTGCCAGCAGCTTAGTCGGTAGCGGGGGAACGGATGAGCAGTTCTTC
v_call: TRBV7-9
clone_size: few
j_call: TRBJ2-1
d_call: TRBD2

cdr3_aa: CASSQDLKNTEAFF
cdr3_nt: TGCGCCAGCAGCCAAGACCTGAAGAACACTGAAGCTTTCTTT
v_call: TRBV4-3
clone_size: -
j_call: TRBJ1-1
d_call: -